These T cell receptor beta chains were read from a single sample in a study of blood T cells in healthy people across ages. A single record per CDR3 protein comes from TCRdb applying MiXCR to the 5' RACE reads. The sample contains approximately 1,000,000 distinct CDR3 sequences, around two fifths of which appear only once. The sample taken for sequencing was blood. Source of these receptors: a man between 18 and 29 years old in good health. Both conserved end residues are part of each CDR3. D genes are given only for firm matches. Not every row has a clone size; where given, it reads once, few, many or a size class.

NA	NA	TRBV6-6	TRBJ1-2	CVSSYQDSYGYTF	TGTGTCAGCAGTTACCAGGACAGCTATGGCTACACCTTC
NA	NA	TRBV29-1	TRBJ2-3	CSVATFSRTDTQYF	TGCAGCGTCGCCACTTTTTCCCGCACAGATACGCAGTATTTT
NA	NA	TRBV20-1	TRBJ1-1	CSARALGGTEAFF	TGCAGTGCTAGAGCGTTAGGCGGGACTGAAGCTTTCTTT
TRBD2	NA	TRBV20-1	TRBJ2-3	CSARDFGGAGDSQYF	TGCAGTGCTAGAGATTTCGGGGGGGCGGGAGATTCGCAGTATTTT
NA	NA	TRBV5-1	TRBJ2-5	CASSLALEDEQYF	TGCGCCAGCAGCTTGGCCTTGGAGGATGAGCAGTACTTC
NA	NA	TRBV5-1	TRBJ2-3	CASARAFTDTQYF	TGCGCCAGCGCTAGGGCTTTCACAGATACGCAGTATTTT
TRBD1	NA	TRBV4-3	TRBJ2-2	CASSRPVAGTEIGELFF	TGCGCCAGCAGCCGCCCCGTCGCCGGGACAGAAATCGGGGAGCTGTTTTTT
NA	NA	TRBV24-1	TRBJ1-5	CATSENDSDNQPQHF	TGTGCCACCAGTGAGAATGACAGCGACAATCAGCCCCAGCATTTT
NA	NA	TRBV5-1	TRBJ2-1	CSSSLVSGDDEQFF	TGCTCCAGCAGCTTGGTGTCAGGGGACGATGAGCAGTTCTTC
NA	NA	TRBV7-9	TRBJ1-1	CASSLEGTYTEAFF	TGTGCCAGCAGCTTAGAGGGGACCTACACTGAAGCTTTCTTT
NA	NA	TRBV30	TRBJ2-2	CAWSVSQGELFF	TGTGCCTGGAGTGTCTCACAGGGGGAGCTGTTTTTT
TRBD2	NA	TRBV4-3	TRBJ2-7	CASSRSGTNSYEQYF	TGCGCCAGCAGCCGGTCCGGGACTAACTCCTACGAGCAGTACTTC
NA	few	TRBV27	TRBJ2-1	CASSLPGPLPHNEQFF	TGTGCCAGCAGTTTGCCGGGCCCCCTTCCACACAATGAGCAGTTCTTC
NA	NA	TRBV6-6	TRBJ2-5	CASSTFRGTQYF	TGTGCCAGCAGTACATTCCGGGGGACCCAGTACTTC
TRBD1	few	TRBV11-1	TRBJ2-1	CASSLSQGDNEQFF	TGTGCCAGCAGCTTATCTCAGGGGGACAATGAGCAGTTCTTC
NA	NA	TRBV9	TRBJ2-2	CASSVSGDLNTGELFF	TGTGCCAGCAGCGTTTCAGGGGACTTAAACACCGGGGAGCTGTTTTTT
NA	NA	TRBV4-3	TRBJ1-1	CASSLNGGGTTEAFF	TGCGCCAGCAGCCTGAATGGCGGGGGGACCACTGAAGCTTTCTTT
TRBD1	few	TRBV12-3/TRBV12-4	TRBJ2-1	CASSPGTVARNEQFF	TGTGCCAGCAGCCCCGGGACAGTGGCCCGAAATGAGCAGTTCTTC
NA	once	TRBV7-8	TRBJ1-2	CASRLSGVSLYGYTF	TGTGCCAGCAGGCTCTCAGGGGTCTCCCTCTATGGCTACACCTTC
TRBD1	few	TRBV20-1	TRBJ1-6	CSARIDSGQPYNSPLHF	TGCAGTGCTAGAATAGACTCGGGACAGCCCTATAATTCACCCCTCCACTTT
NA	few	TRBV12-3/TRBV12-4	TRBJ1-2	CASSFKLAGGYTF	TGTGCCAGCAGTTTTAAGCTCGCCGGGGGCTACACCTTC
NA	few	TRBV5-1	TRBJ1-2	CASSLADQRGYTF	TGCGCCAGCAGCTTGGCCGACCAGCGAGGCTACACCTTC
TRBD2	few	TRBV4-3	TRBJ2-3	CASSPARTSGGTDTQYF	TGCGCCAGCAGCCCTGCCCGGACTAGCGGGGGAACAGATACGCAGTATTTT
NA	once	TRBV7-9	TRBJ1-1	CASSLSGGQNTEAFF	TGTGCCAGCAGCCTAAGTGGGGGCCAGAACACTGAAGCTTTCTTT
NA	NA	TRBV10-3	TRBJ1-1	CAISAAGEGTEAFF	TGTGCCATCAGTGCGGCAGGGGAAGGCACTGAAGCTTTCTTT
NA	NA	TRBV7-2	TRBJ2-5	CASSLVGHSQETQYF	TGTGCCAGCAGCTTAGTAGGACACAGTCAAGAGACCCAGTACTTC
TRBD1	NA	TRBV10-3	TRBJ1-2	CAISESGQGYGYTF	TGTGCCATCAGTGAGTCGGGACAGGGTTATGGCTACACCTTC
TRBD2	NA	TRBV6-5	TRBJ2-5	CASSYGGLGLGEQYF	TGTGCCAGCAGTTACGGGGGACTAGGGTTAGGTGAGCAGTACTTC
NA	NA	TRBV20-1	TRBJ1-5	CSARDIRGDEFENTQHF	TGCAGTGCTAGAGATATACGCGGGGACGAGTTTGAGAATACGCAGCATTTT
NA	NA	TRBV20-1	TRBJ2-3	CSANPDSWSPDTQYF	TGCAGTGCTAACCCGGACAGTTGGTCGCCAGATACGCAGTATTTT
NA	few	TRBV5-1	TRBJ1-2	CASSLVAGENYGYTF	TGCGCCAGCAGCTTGGTGGCAGGTGAAAACTATGGCTACACCTTC
TRBD1	few	TRBV12-3/TRBV12-4	TRBJ1-4	CASRPGTANEKLFF	TGTGCCAGCAGACCCGGGACAGCTAATGAAAAACTGTTTTTT
TRBD1	NA	TRBV27	TRBJ2-3	CASSFRTGDTQYF	TGTGCCAGCAGTTTCCGGACAGGGGATACGCAGTATTTT
TRBD2	NA	TRBV7-2	TRBJ2-7	CASSITSGRSESYSYEQYF	TGTGCCAGCAGCATTACTAGCGGGAGGAGCGAATCTTACTCCTACGAGCAGTACTTC